The 2 T cell receptor beta chains in this list originate from one sample, sequenced in a study of shared clonotypes between healthy human individuals. Only CD45RO-negative cells positively selected for CCR7 counted as naive CD8 cells, so terminally differentiated effector memory CD45RA+ cells were excluded. TCRdb's copy holds only in-frame clones and misses some; the assay was immunoSEQ multiplex PCR. The sample gives hundreds of thousands of clones, roughly 96% of which show up once; around 0.1% is in the top ten. The source material was naive CD8+ T cells sorted from blood. These receptors came from a woman in her twenties or thirties in good health.

The chain combines TRBV4-1 with TRBJ2-1; 11 bases are a match to TRBD2. Germline V lookup: CDR1 MGHRA, CDR2 YSYEKL. Trimming cost V 4 bases and J 7 bases; bases outside gene matches: 9. The length of the CDR3 is 16 residues. Written as DNA, the CDR3 is TGCGCCAGCAGCCCTGTCCTAGCGGGAGGAGTGAATGAGCAGTTCTTC. Translating it yields CASSPVLAGGVNEQFF.

V is TRBV13 and J is TRBJ1-6; TRBD1 might be the D (6 bases). Germline V CDR1 and CDR2: PRHDT, FYEKMQ (reference sequence). The CDR3 sequence is 16 residues long. V was pared by 6 bases and J by 3 bases, with 15 bases between. The DNA of the CDR3 is TGTGCCAGCAGTTCCTCGGACAGCGACTATAATTCACCCCTCCACTTT. This sequence encodes CASSSSDSDYNSPLHF. Drawing the rest from reference TRBV13 and TRBJ1-6, the complete variable domain is AAGVIQSPRHLIKEKRETATLKCYPIPRHDTVYWYQQGPGQDPQFLISFYEKMQSDKGSIPDRFSAQQFSDYHSELNMSSLELGDSALYFCASSSSDSDYNSPLHFGNGTRLTVT.